Included here is one T cell receptor beta chain sequence, with context. What it binds is not known. TCRdb redid the calling of the 5' RACE reads with MiXCR, one entry per CDR3 protein. The sample lists hundreds of thousands of distinct CDR3 sequences; approximately 19% were seen once. The entry originates in a study of T cells after yellow fever vaccination. Germline V gene data show CDR1 as MNHEY and CDR2 as SVGEGT. Trimming cost V 6 bases and J 1 base, with 10 bases left between them. The CDR3 extends over 13 amino acids. Whole-study results and caveats: The secondary response peaked faster, at day 5 versus 15, but was weaker.

Specimen: PBMCs, collected before the yellow fever booster vaccination. The clonotype comes from a young man who received the YFV17D yellow fever vaccine. V gene TRBV6-2 or TRBV6-3 combines with J gene TRBJ2-7; D tentatively fits TRBD1 or TRBD2 (5 bases each). CDR3 sequence: CASRRDLSYEQYF. The CDR3 coding sequence is TGTGCCAGCAGGAGGGACCTATCCTACGAGCAGTACTTC.